These 15 T cell receptor beta chains came from one sample sequenced in a study of T-cell reconstitution after alpha-beta-depleted transplantation in children. Unique molecular identifiers were incorporated during preparation of the TCRbeta library. TCRdb redid the calling of the PCR reads with MiXCR, one entry per CDR3 protein. Of 300,000 or so distinct CDR3 sequences listed, 9.5% to 10% are singletons. The material was PBMCs from the stem cell graft donor, obtained from the stem cell graft. The receptor source for this set is a human donor who donated a stem cell graft to a child with SCID.

The chain couples TRBV5-1 to TRBJ2-3, with TRBD1 as a possible D gene (6 bases). The V end lost 0 bases, the J end lost 4 bases, and 18 bases lay between the germline ends. Per germline, CDR1 SGHRS and CDR2 YFSETQ. The CDR3 totals 17 residues. The CDR3 spells CASSLDLEDRLADTQYF. CDR3 coding DNA: TGCGCCAGCAGCTTGGATTTGGAAGACAGGTTGGCAGATACGCAGTATTTT.

This clonotype was seen only a few times. The rearrangement links TRBV7-3 to TRBJ2-1, with 10 nucleotides matching TRBD1. Looked up from germline, CDR1 is SGHTA and CDR2 is FQGTGA. V lost 5 bases and J lost 7; bases outside the gene matches: 14. The length of the CDR3 is 17 residues. Here the CDR3 reads CASSTAAGTGVSNEQFF. CDR3 DNA sequence: TGTGCCAGCAGCACCGCCGCTGGGACAGGGGTCTCTAATGAGCAGTTCTTC.

The CDR3 region has the DNA TGTGCCAGCAGCTTCAGGGCCAACCAAGAGACCCAGTACTTC. Amino acids: CASSFRANQETQYF. This sequence joins TRBV7-9 and TRBJ2-5, with a weak D call TRBD1 (5 bases). From germline, CDR1 is SEHNR and CDR2 FQNEAQ (reference sequence). The CDR3 loop spans 14 amino acids. V was clipped by 3 bases and J by 0 bases, with 8 bases between them.

This clonotype was recorded a few times. This chain links TRBV12-5 with TRBJ2-7, with TRBD1 as a possible D gene (5 bases). Looked up from germline, CDR1 is LGHNT and CDR2 is FRNRAP. V was shortened by 6 bases and J by 3 bases, with 12 bases between the two germline ends. This CDR3 contains 13 residues. The CDR3 DNA follows: TGTGCTAGTGGGCTCTCCCAGGGCTACGAGCAGTACTTC. Protein sequence: CASGLSQGYEQYF.

This chain connects TRBV20-1 to TRBJ2-3; D is perhaps TRBD1 or TRBD2 (6 bases each). The germline V gene encodes CDR1 DFQATT and CDR2 SNEGSKA (reference sequence). V was cut by 7 bases and J by 0 bases, with 11 bases left in between. The CDR3 is 13 residues long. The CDR3 loop reads CSGRDTSTDTQYF. The CDR3 DNA reads TGCAGTGGGAGGGACACCAGCACAGATACGCAGTATTTT.

In its sample, this clonotype was seen a few times. The V gene is TRBV4-1, the J gene TRBJ2-1; D not resolved. This CDR3 spans 10 amino acids. Germline-derived CDR1 and CDR2 are MGHRA and YSYEKL. V was shortened by 5 bases and J by 6 bases, with 2 bases between the two germline ends. This CDR3 is CASSSNEQFF. CDR3 nucleotides: TGCGCCAGCAGCAGCAATGAGCAGTTCTTC.

The chain is built from TRBV2 and TRBJ2-3; weak D call: TRBD2 (6 bases). The CDR3 spans 18 residues. CDR1 is SNHLY, CDR2 FYNNEI, per germline. Trimming removed 2 bases at V and 0 bases at J, with 18 bases between. CDR3 loop: CASSEPEERTKSTDTQYF. The CDR3 nucleotides are TGTGCCAGCAGTGAACCCGAGGAACGGACTAAGAGCACAGATACGCAGTATTTT.

This clonotype was recorded many times. The CDR3, as DNA: TGTGCCAGCAGCTTAGCGGACGGCAATTCACCCCTCCACTTT. It codes for CASSLADGNSPLHF. The chain recombines TRBV7-6 with TRBJ1-6; D call uncertain. This CDR3 is 14 amino acids long. From germline, CDR1 is SGHVS and CDR2 FNYEAQ. Trimming stripped 0 bases from V and 7 bases from J, with 7 bases between.

This clonotype was recorded a few times. The V call is TRBV5-1, the J call TRBJ1-1; a weak D match, TRBD1 (5 bases). Looked up from germline, CDR1 is SGHRS and CDR2 is YFSETQ. Trimming removed 4 bases at V and 0 bases at J, with 16 bases between. The CDR3 is 16 amino acids. In DNA form, the CDR3 reads TGCGCCAGCAGCCCCGGGACGGGGATTATGAACACTGAAGCTTTCTTT. This translates into CASSPGTGIMNTEAFF.

The chain recombines TRBV5-1 with TRBJ2-1; TRBD2 might be the D (6 bases). The CDR3 spans 14 residues. Trimming removed 2 bases from V and 1 base from J, with 7 bases in between. Germline V lookup: CDR1 SGHRS, CDR2 YFSETQ. CDR3 loop: CASSLLASYNEQFF. The CDR3 DNA reads TGCGCCAGCAGCTTACTAGCATCCTACAATGAGCAGTTCTTC.

V usage is TRBV5-6 and J usage is TRBJ2-5, with D perhaps TRBD1 or TRBD2 (5 bases each). The germline V and J ends were trimmed by 2 bases and 2 bases, with 19 bases remaining between them. The length of the CDR3 is 17 residues. Per the germline V gene, CDR1 is SGHDT and CDR2 is YYEEEE. The CDR3 nucleotides are TGTGCCAGCAGCTTAAAAAGAGGGGCTTCAGGGCAAGAGACCCAGTACTTC. It yields the protein CASSLKRGASGQETQYF.

This clonotype came up a few times. This sequence joins TRBV7-8 and TRBJ1-3, with D perhaps matching TRBD1 (5 bases). The ends were cut back, 3 bases at V and 1 base at J, with 7 bases in the middle. Germline CDR1 and CDR2: SGHVS and FQNEAQ. The length of the CDR3 is 14 residues. CDR3 loop: CASSFRESGNTIYF. DNA of the CDR3: TGTGCCAGCAGCTTCAGGGAGTCTGGAAACACCATATATTTT.

The genes are TRBV19 and TRBJ2-2; tentatively, D is TRBD2 (5 bases). CDR1 is LNHDA, CDR2 SQIVND, per germline (reference sequence). The V gene lost 7 bases and the J gene lost 1 base, with 13 bases spanning the gap. The CDR3 is 15 amino acids. The CDR3 DNA follows: TGTGCCAGTATCCCCCGGGGAATGAACACCGGGGAGCTGTTTTTT. Protein product: CASIPRGMNTGELFF. The variable domain in full, completed from reference TRBV19 and TRBJ2-2, reads DGGITQSPKYLFRKEGQNVTLSCEQNLNHDAMYWYRQDPGQGLRLIYYSQIVNDFQKGDIAEGYSVSREKKESFPLTVTSAQKNPTAFYLCASIPRGMNTGELFFGEGSRLTVL.

At least ten counts were recorded for this clonotype. The CDR3 is CASRGAVGTEQYF. CDR3 coding DNA: TGTGCCAGCAGAGGAGCGGTTGGGACGGAGCAGTACTTC. The chain combines TRBV7-9 with TRBJ2-7, with D possibly called TRBD1 or TRBD2 (5 bases each). CDR1 SEHNR and CDR2 FQNEAQ come from the germline V gene (reference sequence). The CDR3 runs 13 residues. The ends were cut back, 6 bases at V and 7 bases at J, with 16 bases in the middle.

This clonotype showed up just a few times. CDR3 in amino acids: CASSKLGPWTDTQYF. CDR3 in DNA: TGTGCCAGCAGCAAACTGGGCCCTTGGACAGATACGCAGTATTTT. This chain connects TRBV3-1 to TRBJ2-3, with unresolved D. The CDR3 has 15 amino acids. Germline CDR1 LGHDT, CDR2 YNNKEL (reference sequence). V was cut by 5 bases and J by 3 bases, with 15 bases left in between.